This T cell receptor beta chain comes out of a study of T cell responses to AZD1222 COVID-19 vaccine (TCRdb year 2021). With respect to the entire study: A total of about 250 trial participants underwent TCR sequencing, of whom 207 had received two doses of AZD1222 and roughly 26 had received two doses of the MenACWY control vaccine. Trial participants were enrolled by age into 18-55, 56-69 and 70-plus year subgroups, with roughly 160, 29 and 62 TCR-sequenced participants respectively.

Paper-wide results and their limitations: The 56-69-year group was small, and its depth increase did not reach significance, likely because of low power. The whole spike protein was spanned by vaccine-associated CD4 TCRs, and dominant responses were seen in regions 160-218 and 743-854. Because no day 14 peak-response samples were available, repertoires were characterized only after the peak T cell response. Reportedly, almost half of the unique spike-specific TCRs recognized epitopes lying outside the regions that are mutated in the B.1.351 and B.1.1.7 variants. Only a handful of AZD1222 recipients were SARS-CoV-2 seropositive at baseline, limiting conclusions about previously exposed vaccinees. Participants were mostly white British and included more females than males, and it was suggested by the authors that clonal diversity may have been underestimated. Spike-specific TCR breadth and depth rose significantly after two AZD1222 doses compared with day 0 and with MenACWY recipients.

The time point label, read with the paper, signifies: baseline before first vaccination. This specimen's treatment or condition label, per the study, means: meningococcal conjugate vaccine given as trial control. Vaccinee samples were obtained from the UK trials COV001 and COV002, which included a single-blind randomized controlled phase 2/3 trial of AZD1222 (ChAdOx1 nCoV-19) in healthy adults. For TCRbeta chain sequencing, PBMC samples from trial participants were taken at day 0 and at day 28 after the second dose. Concerning this clone: Its antigen specificity is not known. No much larger clone exists at a distance of one base, and base qualities are not known.

The CDR3 sequence holds 15 residues, the cysteine and phenylalanine included. Only the CDR3 region is kept as DNA, spanning 45 bases read in frame from base 1. The germline V and J ends show losses of 5 bases and 5 bases respectively, and no gene match explains 7 bases of the junction. CDR1 and CDR2 (SGDLS, YYNGEE) derive from the germline V gene. The CDR3 regions of human TCRbeta chains were analyzed by immunosequencing. As for how the authors treated the data: TCRs in the repertoires were compared against a reference library of SARS-CoV-2-specific TCRs that had been generated with the MIRA antigen-specificity platform. Breadth meant the fraction of unique TCRs that were SARS-CoV-2-associated, whereas depth meant the fraction of total T cells that were SARS-CoV-2-associated. Using the MIRA data, each spike-specific TCR was mapped to the spike region that the TCR reacts to and placed in a CD4 or CD8 class. Log10-transformed breadth and depth values were compared by one-way ANOVA with Sidak's multiple comparisons tests. Drawn from immuneACCESS, this table holds only the in-frame rearrangements with V and J called that TCRdb kept. Clones are partly lost; checked studies trace under half to an unresolved V gene and leave the rest unexplained. V, J and clone size were drawn from that table, and D and trimming were deduced from the DNA. Within this sample are about 100,000 clones, with over 75% of them counted one time only. The ten largest clones represent 4% to 5% of the sample.

The clonotype originates from an adult in good health. The chain is encoded by TRBV9 joined to TRBJ2-1, with TRBD2 identical over 10 junction bases. The sequences come from peripheral blood, collected on day 0 of MenACWY control vaccination. CDR3 protein: CASSDLAGVDNEQFF. The nucleotide sequence is TGTGCCAGCAGTGATCTAGCGGGAGTAGACAATGAGCAGTTCTTC.